This T cell receptor beta chain was found in a study of cytomegalovirus exposure and HLA in healthy donors. Study findings and constraints: In terms of immune exposure information, only CMV serostatus was available.

The germline V and J ends were trimmed by 7 bases and 0 bases, with 11 bases remaining between them. The CDR3 length is 14 residues. From germline, CDR1 is SGHRS and CDR2 YFSETQ. The PCR was carried out with 60 Vbeta primers and 13 Jbeta primers. Clones were sequenced by immunoSEQ multiplex PCR, and TCRdb holds only the in-frame ones, with some missing. The sample contains 150,000 to 200,000 clones, roughly 73% of which appear only once. Note on this clone: Its cognate antigen is unknown.

The receptor was derived from a male donor in good health and CMV-seronegative. Material for sequencing was PBMCs. This sequence joins TRBV5-1 and TRBJ1-5; D gene unclear. CDR3 region: CASQTRDSNQPQHF. DNA for the CDR3: TGCGCCAGCCAAACTCGGGATAGCAATCAGCCCCAGCATTTT.